This passage covers 28 T cell receptor beta chains from one sample sequenced in a study of shared clonotypes between healthy human individuals. Measured with immunoSEQ multiplex PCR; TCRdb has only the in-frame clones, and not every one. There are roughly 720,000 clones in the sample; less than 95% occur only once, and about 34% lies in the top ten. Sequencing was performed on memory CD8+ T cells from PBMCs. Documented subset: CD45RO+ cells pooled with CCR7-negative TemRA cells. These receptors came from a man younger than 30 in good health. Some clones in this sample may be carry-over from other donors' samples.

This clone came up a few times. The chain combines TRBV14 with TRBJ2-1; 11 nucleotides match TRBD2. V lost 0 bases and J lost 5; bases outside the gene matches: 12. The CDR3 extends over 19 amino acids. Germline CDR1 reads SGHDN; CDR2 reads FVKESK. In DNA form, the CDR3 reads TGTGCCAGCAGCCAAGATGGCGGGACTAGCGGCACTAGGGACAATGAGCAGTTCTTC. It specifies CASSQDGGTSGTRDNEQFF.

The chain uses TRBV27 and TRBJ2-5; 10 bases align to TRBD2. The J call is in doubt because the DNA end fits TRBJ2-7 better. The CDR3 is made up of 14 amino acids. CDR1 is MNHEY, CDR2 SMNVEV, per germline (reference sequence). In DNA form, the CDR3 reads TGTGCCAGCAGTTTGCTAGCGGGAGTATACGAGCAGTACTTC. It codes for CASSLLAGVYEQYF.

J is TRBJ2-5 and V is TRBV4-1; no clear D. V was shortened by 4 bases and J by 0 bases, with 15 bases between the two germline ends. CDR1 and CDR2 (germline): MGHRA, YSYEKL. The CDR3 is 16 residues long. The CDR3 loop is CASSRPKSRYQETQYF. CDR3 DNA: TGCGCCAGCAGCCGACCGAAGTCCCGCTACCAAGAGACCCAGTACTTC.

The chain carries TRBV6-1 and TRBJ2-7, with 7 bases that match TRBD1. This CDR3 spans 15 amino acids. CDR1 and CDR2 (germline): MNHNS, SASEGT. Unmatched junction bases numbered 11, after V lost 2 bases and J lost 7 bases. In DNA, the CDR3 is TGTGCCAGCAGTGAAACCCGGCAGGGGGTGAGAGAGCAGTACTTC. Residues: CASSETRQGVREQYF.

This chain joins TRBV4-3 and TRBJ2-7; D possibly matches TRBD1 or TRBD2 (6 bases each). Trimming cost V 0 bases and J 4 bases, with 16 bases left between them. CDR3 length: 16 amino acids. CDR1 and CDR2 from the germline V gene are LGHNA and YSLEER. The CDR3 sequence: CASSQDLMGGHYEQYF. CDR3 coding DNA: TGCGCCAGCAGCCAAGATCTTATGGGGGGCCATTACGAGCAGTACTTC.

The chain joins TRBV28 to TRBJ2-7, with 8 nucleotides matching TRBD2. The CDR3 has 15 amino acids. The junction had 9 bases not matched to a gene; V was cut back by 6 bases and J by 2 bases. Germline CDR1 MDHEN, CDR2 SYDVKM. The CDR3 region has the DNA TGTGCCAGCAGCGGGGGGGCAGGGACAACCTACGAGCAGTACTTC. Encoded protein: CASSGGAGTTYEQYF.

The chain carries TRBV28 and TRBJ1-1; TRBD1 aligns across 7 bases. The CDR3 loop spans 14 amino acids. CDR1 MDHEN and CDR2 SYDVKM come from the germline V gene. Unmatched junction bases numbered 9, after V lost 5 bases and J lost 6 bases. The CDR3 nucleotides read TGTGCCAGCAGTCAAAACAGGGGAGGGGCTGAAGCTTTCTTT. Its translation is CASSQNRGGAEAFF.

The chain employs TRBV4-2 and TRBJ2-7, with 8 positions matching TRBD2. This CDR3 region has 15 residues. Germline values: CDR1 LGHNA, CDR2 YNFKEQ. J was trimmed by 7 bases and V by 1 base; bases with no gene match: 9. The CDR3 protein is CASSQAAGGRGEQYF. In DNA, the CDR3 is TGTGCCAGCAGCCAAGCCGCGGGGGGCCGAGGGGAGCAGTACTTC.

The rearrangement links TRBV5-1 to TRBJ1-1; TRBD1 might be the D (5 bases). This CDR3 has 13 residues. Germline CDR1 reads SGHRS; CDR2 reads YFSETQ. V was cut by 1 base and J by 8 bases, with 12 bases left in between. In DNA, the CDR3 is TGCGCCAGCAGCTTGTATCCGGGGCTAGAAGCTTTCTTT. It yields the protein CASSLYPGLEAFF.

The chain recombines TRBV5-4 with TRBJ1-2; D possibly corresponds to TRBD1 (5 bases). Trimming left V 4 bases short and J 6 bases short, with 19 bases between. In germline, CDR1 is SGHNT, CDR2 YYREEE (reference sequence). The length of the CDR3 is 15 residues. In DNA, the CDR3 is TGTGCCAGCAGCCCAGCCCGATCCAGGGAGGATGGCTACACCTTC. As protein: CASSPARSREDGYTF.

The V gene is TRBV9, the J gene TRBJ2-7; D uncertain. The CDR3 spans 12 residues. Germline values: CDR1 SGDLS, CDR2 YYNGEE. Trimming removed 4 bases from V and 0 bases from J, with 5 bases in between. The CDR3 loop reads CASSPSSYEQYF. The CDR3 nucleotides are TGTGCCAGCAGCCCCTCCTCCTACGAGCAGTACTTC.

This clone has only one observation. This chain joins TRBV4-2 and TRBJ2-5; D perhaps matches TRBD2 (6 bases). Germline CDR1 LGHNA, CDR2 YNFKEQ. V was cut by 1 base and J by 3 bases, with 15 bases left in between. The CDR3 runs to 16 residues. The CDR3 loop is CASSQGGVVREETQYF. As DNA, the CDR3 is TGTGCCAGCAGCCAAGGGGGGGTGGTGAGGGAAGAGACCCAGTACTTC.

This chain uses TRBV4-1 with TRBJ2-5, with D perhaps matching TRBD2 (5 bases). Between the trimmed V and J ends, which lost 0 bases and 4 bases, there was a span of 9 bases. Germline V gives CDR1 MGHRA, CDR2 YSYEKL. The CDR3 is made up of 14 amino acids. CDR3 DNA sequence: TGCGCCAGCAGCCAAGATCTGCGGGTAGAGACCCAGTACTTC. Protein product: CASSQDLRVETQYF.

The V gene is TRBV11-1, the J gene TRBJ2-1; the D gene is possibly TRBD2 (5 bases). The V gene's germline CDR1 is SGHAT and CDR2 FQDESV (reference sequence). CDR3 length equals 14 residues. V shed 3 bases and J shed 9 bases, with 15 bases lying between them. The CDR3 nucleotides are TGTGCCAGCAGCTTGCGTAACGGGGATGGTGAGCAGTTCTTC. This gives the protein CASSLRNGDGEQFF.

V and J are TRBV7-9 and TRBJ2-1; TRBD1 agrees at 8 bases. This CDR3 contains 15 residues. CDR1 and CDR2 from the germline V gene are SEHNR and FQNEAQ (reference sequence). Unmatched junction bases numbered 4, after V lost 4 bases and J lost 2 bases. This CDR3 reads CASSSGQGPYNEQFF. CDR3 sequence (DNA): TGTGCCAGCAGCTCCGGACAGGGCCCCTACAATGAGCAGTTCTTC.

The V and J genes are TRBV5-1 and TRBJ2-3; TRBD2 might be the D (5 bases). Trimming stripped 0 bases from V and 0 bases from J, with 20 bases between. The CDR3 runs to 19 residues. CDR1 and CDR2 (germline): SGHRS, YFSETQ. Written as DNA, the CDR3 is TGCGCCAGCAGCTTGGGAACCGACGTCACTAGATCCAGCACAGATACGCAGTATTTT. It yields the protein CASSLGTDVTRSSTDTQYF.

The V gene is TRBV19, the J gene TRBJ2-7, with 12 bases aligning to TRBD2. Per the germline V gene, CDR1 is LNHDA and CDR2 is SQIVND (reference sequence). J gave up 4 bases and V 10 bases, and 11 bases lay outside the gene matches. The length of the CDR3 is 15 residues. CDR3 sequence reads: CATGLAGGPGYEQYF. The CDR3 nucleotides are TGTGCCACAGGGCTAGCGGGAGGGCCCGGATACGAGCAGTACTTC.

The table lists this clone with a count of one. The chain carries TRBV5-8 and TRBJ2-7, with a tentative D call TRBD1 (5 bases). This CDR3 has 15 amino acids. CDR1 is SGHTS, CDR2 YDEGEE, per germline. Trimming left V 2 bases short and J 7 bases short, with 19 bases between. In DNA, the CDR3 is TGTGCCAGCAGCTTAGCTAGGGGCGCCCCTGTGGAGCAGTACTTC. Translation: CASSLARGAPVEQYF.

The chain is built from TRBV2 and TRBJ1-5, with D perhaps matching TRBD1 (6 bases). The V gene's germline CDR1 is SNHLY and CDR2 FYNNEI. The CDR3 runs to 14 residues. Trimming cost V 6 bases and J 0 bases, with 9 bases left between them. CDR3 in amino acids: CASRDRYSNQPQHF. The CDR3 nucleotides read TGTGCCAGCAGGGACAGATATAGCAATCAGCCCCAGCATTTT.

This clone was recorded a few times. The chain has TRBV2 and TRBJ2-7; 13 nucleotides agree with TRBD2. Germline values: CDR1 SNHLY, CDR2 FYNNEI. The CDR3 runs 15 residues. Trimming removed 4 bases from V and 2 bases from J; junction bases left unmatched: 2. The CDR3 sequence: CASSATSGRAYEQYF. The DNA for the CDR3 is TGTGCCAGCAGTGCTACTAGCGGGAGGGCCTACGAGCAGTACTTC.

Note on this clone: The same CDR3 also results from other DNA sequences found in this sample. The V and J genes are TRBV7-6 and TRBJ2-1; 7 bases line up with TRBD2. This CDR3 has 16 residues. The ends lost 2 bases at V and 6 bases at J; junction bases unmatched: 10. Looked up from germline, CDR1 is SGHVS and CDR2 is FNYEAQ. CDR3 in DNA: TGTGCCAGCAGCTTATTAGGTGGGAGGGCCAGCAATGAGCAGTTCTTC. Amino acid sequence: CASSLLGGRASNEQFF.

This clone has more than one count but fewer than ten. The chain links TRBV7-2 to TRBJ2-7; 7 positions match TRBD1. Germline CDR1 and CDR2: SGHTA and FQGNSA. CDR3 length: 17 residues. V was pared by 2 bases and J by 3 bases, with 13 bases of the junction left unmatched. For the CDR3, the DNA is TGTGCCAGCAGCTTATATGTTTCCAGGGGGTTTAGCTACGAGCAGTACTTC. It specifies CASSLYVSRGFSYEQYF.

The rearrangement joins TRBV7-6 to TRBJ2-1; 8 nucleotides line up with TRBD2. This CDR3 has 16 residues. Per the germline V gene, CDR1 is SGHVS and CDR2 is FNYEAQ. J was trimmed by 5 bases and V by 1 base; bases with no gene match: 7. CDR3 in amino acids: CASSLDPGLGNNEQFF. In DNA, the CDR3 is TGTGCCAGCAGCTTAGATCCGGGACTAGGGAACAATGAGCAGTTCTTC.

The chain recombines TRBV19 with TRBJ2-1, with 7 bases that match TRBD2. The CDR3 has 16 residues. With V trimmed by 1 base and J by 6 bases, 9 bases remained unmatched. Germline assignment: CDR1 LNHDA and CDR2 SQIVND (reference sequence). DNA of the CDR3: TGTGCCAGTAGTATAGGTGTATGGACTAGTTTCAATGAGCAGTTCTTC. Amino acids: CASSIGVWTSFNEQFF.

The DNA of the CDR3 is TGTGCCAGCAGTGAAGTTGGGGACAGGCTCACTGAAGCTTTCTTT. Amino acid sequence: CASSEVGDRLTEAFF. The V and J genes are TRBV2 and TRBJ1-1; 8 bases map to TRBD1. With V trimmed by 1 base and J by 4 bases, 5 bases remained unmatched. The germline V gene has CDR1 SNHLY and CDR2 FYNNEI. This CDR3 spans 15 amino acids.

The chain joins TRBV9 to TRBJ2-2; D is ambiguous. The V end was cut by 0 bases, the J end by 13 bases, with 10 bases between. The CDR3 totals 12 residues. Germline V gene data show CDR1 as SGDLS and CDR2 as YYNGEE. CDR3: CASSVDRGGLFF. The CDR3 DNA reads TGTGCCAGCAGCGTAGACCGCGGCGGGCTGTTTTTT.

This chain connects TRBV11-2 to TRBJ2-1; 9 nucleotides agree with TRBD1. This CDR3 region has 15 residues. Germline V gene sequence: CDR1 SGHAT, CDR2 FQNNGV. With V trimmed by 3 bases and J by 6 bases, 6 bases remained unmatched. The CDR3 here is CASSLWDRDSNEQFF. CDR3 bases: TGTGCCAGCAGCTTGTGGGACAGGGATTCCAATGAGCAGTTCTTC.

The V call is TRBV7-9, the J call TRBJ1-3; D unresolved. V gave up 3 bases and J gave up 0 bases, with 9 bases separating them. Germline CDR1 SEHNR, CDR2 FQNEAQ (reference sequence). There are 15 residues in the CDR3. Here the CDR3 DNA reads TGTGCCAGCAGCTTCGGCAGTTACTCTGGAAACACCATATATTTT. It is translated as CASSFGSYSGNTIYF.